A selection of T cell receptor beta chains follows, all from one sample in a study of T cell responses to AZD1222 COVID-19 vaccine. Some clones are missing from TCRdb's copy, which holds only in-frame ones; the method was immunoSEQ multiplex PCR. The table includes tens of thousands of clones, around 92% detected once. The sequences come from peripheral blood, collected on day 0 of AZD1222 vaccination. These receptors were obtained from an adult in good health. Each CDR3 is given with its conserved first and last residue. A D gene is named only where the DNA matches it firmly. Clone size is shown for a subset of rows, as once, few, many or a class of expanded clone.

CDR3 DNA: TGCGCCAGCAGCCCCGGCGGGACAGGGGGCTACACTGAAGCTTTCTTT; CDR3 protein: CASSPGGTGGYTEAFF; V gene: TRBV5-1; clone size: once; D gene: TRBD1; J gene: TRBJ1-1
CDR3 DNA: TGTGCCAGCAGTGAGGTGGGGATTATTGAAAAACTGTTTTTT; CDR3 protein: CASSEVGIIEKLFF; V gene: TRBV2; clone size: .; D gene: .; J gene: TRBJ1-4
CDR3 DNA: TGTGCCAGCAGCCAAGAAAGGGCTAGCGGATCCTACGAGCAGTACTTC; CDR3 protein: CASSQERASGSYEQYF; V gene: TRBV3-1/TRBV3-2; clone size: .; D gene: TRBD2; J gene: TRBJ2-7
CDR3 DNA: TGTGCCAGCAGCTTGGTACATGGGGGAGCTCAGCCCCAGCATTTT; CDR3 protein: CASSLVHGGAQPQHF; V gene: TRBV5-8; clone size: .; D gene: .; J gene: TRBJ1-5
CDR3 DNA: TGCAGCGTGAGAGAGGGGTATAATTCACCCCTCCACTTT; CDR3 protein: CSVREGYNSPLHF; V gene: TRBV29-1; clone size: .; D gene: .; J gene: TRBJ1-6
CDR3 DNA: TGTGCCAGCAGCTTTGACAGGAACACTGAAGCTTTCTTT; CDR3 protein: CASSFDRNTEAFF; V gene: TRBV5-4; clone size: .; D gene: .; J gene: TRBJ1-1
CDR3 DNA: TGTGCCAGCAGTTTGGGCAGGAACACTGAAGCTTTCTTT; CDR3 protein: CASSLGRNTEAFF; V gene: TRBV27; clone size: .; D gene: .; J gene: TRBJ1-1
CDR3 DNA: TGTGCCAGCAGCCAACAAGAGACCCAGTACTTC; CDR3 protein: CASSQQETQYF; V gene: TRBV3-1/TRBV3-2; clone size: .; D gene: .; J gene: TRBJ2-5
CDR3 DNA: TGTGCCAGCAGGACCCCCGGGACAGCTAAAGAGACCCAGTACTTC; CDR3 protein: CASRTPGTAKETQYF; V gene: TRBV28; clone size: once; D gene: TRBD1; J gene: TRBJ2-5
CDR3 DNA: TGTGCCAGCAGGCATCGGAACACAGATACGCAGTATTTT; CDR3 protein: CASRHRNTDTQYF; V gene: TRBV12-3/TRBV12-4; clone size: .; D gene: .; J gene: TRBJ2-3
CDR3 DNA: TGTGCCAGCAGCCCCTCATCCTATGGCTACACCTTC; CDR3 protein: CASSPSSYGYTF; V gene: TRBV5-8; clone size: few; D gene: .; J gene: TRBJ1-2
CDR3 DNA: TGTGCCACCAGTGATATCAATACGGGACTCGTGGAGACCCAGTACTTC; CDR3 protein: CATSDINTGLVETQYF; V gene: TRBV24-1; clone size: .; D gene: .; J gene: TRBJ2-5
CDR3 DNA: TGTGCCAGACAACTCAATGAGCAGTTCTTC; CDR3 protein: CARQLNEQFF; V gene: TRBV6-4; clone size: .; D gene: .; J gene: TRBJ2-1
CDR3 DNA: TGTGCCTGTCACAGGGAAATGGCTTTCTTT; CDR3 protein: CACHREMAFF; V gene: TRBV30; clone size: .; D gene: .; J gene: TRBJ1-1
CDR3 DNA: TGTGCCAGCAGTTATGGGGCAGGGGGCCGGGATGAGCAGTTCTTC; CDR3 protein: CASSYGAGGRDEQFF; V gene: TRBV6-5; clone size: once; D gene: TRBD1; J gene: TRBJ2-1
CDR3 DNA: TGCGCCAGCAGCTTGGGACTAGCGGGAGGGGCAGATACGCAGTATTTT; CDR3 protein: CASSLGLAGGADTQYF; V gene: TRBV5-1; clone size: .; D gene: TRBD2; J gene: TRBJ2-3
CDR3 DNA: TGCGCCAGCAGCCCGGGGGGGACTGGGGCCAACGTCCTGACTTTC; CDR3 protein: CASSPGGTGANVLTF; V gene: TRBV5-1; clone size: .; D gene: TRBD2; J gene: TRBJ2-6
CDR3 DNA: TGTGCCAGCAGCCCGGACAGGAGGGGCGAAAAACTGTTTTTT; CDR3 protein: CASSPDRRGEKLFF; V gene: TRBV5-4; clone size: .; D gene: TRBD1; J gene: TRBJ1-4
CDR3 DNA: TGTGCCAGCAGTACCCGGGGACACGGCGAGACCCAGTACTTC; CDR3 protein: CASSTRGHGETQYF; V gene: TRBV28; clone size: .; D gene: .; J gene: TRBJ2-5
CDR3 DNA: TGTGCCAGCAGTTCGGGGTCCTACGAGCAGTACTTC; CDR3 protein: CASSSGSYEQYF; V gene: TRBV28; clone size: .; D gene: .; J gene: TRBJ2-7
CDR3 DNA: TGTGCCAGCAGGGAGCAGGGGCTCCAAAATGAAAAACTGTTTTTT; CDR3 protein: CASREQGLQNEKLFF; V gene: TRBV2; clone size: once; D gene: .; J gene: TRBJ1-4
CDR3 DNA: TGCGCCAGCAGCTTGGGGGGGACGGACACTGAAGCTTTCTTT; CDR3 protein: CASSLGGTDTEAFF; V gene: TRBV5-1; clone size: .; D gene: .; J gene: TRBJ1-1
CDR3 DNA: TGTGCCAGCAGCCCCAGAGGGCAGGGATCCTACAATGAGCAGTTCTTC; CDR3 protein: CASSPRGQGSYNEQFF; V gene: TRBV9; clone size: few; D gene: .; J gene: TRBJ2-1
CDR3 DNA: TGTGCCAGCAGTTACGGACAGGGGCCCCTCCACTTT; CDR3 protein: CASSYGQGPLHF; V gene: TRBV6-5; clone size: .; D gene: TRBD1; J gene: TRBJ1-6
CDR3 DNA: TGTGCCAGCAGCCAAGATCGGCACAATGAGCAGTTCTTC; CDR3 protein: CASSQDRHNEQFF; V gene: TRBV3-1/TRBV3-2; clone size: .; D gene: .; J gene: TRBJ2-1
CDR3 DNA: TGTGCCAGCAGCGTAGGCAGTTCAGGGCCCTCCTACGAGCAGTACTTC; CDR3 protein: CASSVGSSGPSYEQYF; V gene: TRBV9; clone size: .; D gene: .; J gene: TRBJ2-7
CDR3 DNA: TGTGCCAGCGGGGAGGGGGGAACGTCTGAAGCTTTCTTT; CDR3 protein: CASGEGGTSEAFF; V gene: TRBV9; clone size: .; D gene: .; J gene: TRBJ1-1
CDR3 DNA: TGTGCCAGCCGACTAGCGGGAGATACGCAGTATTTT; CDR3 protein: CASRLAGDTQYF; V gene: TRBV19; clone size: medium-sized; D gene: TRBD2; J gene: TRBJ2-3
CDR3 DNA: TGTGCCAGCAGCTACAACAGGGGGCGCACAGATACGCAGTATTTT; CDR3 protein: CASSYNRGRTDTQYF; V gene: TRBV11-1; clone size: few; D gene: TRBD1; J gene: TRBJ2-3
CDR3 DNA: TGCGCCAGCAGCCTGGAGTACGAGCAGTTCTTC; CDR3 protein: CASSLEYEQFF; V gene: TRBV5-1; clone size: .; D gene: .; J gene: TRBJ2-1
CDR3 DNA: TGTGCCAGCAGCGGAAGCGGGCTCTCCTACAATGAGCAGTTCTTC; CDR3 protein: CASSGSGLSYNEQFF; V gene: TRBV9; clone size: .; D gene: .; J gene: TRBJ2-1
CDR3 DNA: TGTGCCAGCAGTTTATTCCCCCTAGCAAACATTCAGTACTTC; CDR3 protein: CASSLFPLANIQYF; V gene: TRBV27; clone size: once; D gene: .; J gene: TRBJ2-4
CDR3 DNA: TGTGCCTGGAGTGTACGGGCAGATACGCAGTATTTT; CDR3 protein: CAWSVRADTQYF; V gene: TRBV30; clone size: .; D gene: .; J gene: TRBJ2-3
CDR3 DNA: TGTGCCAGCAGCATATTAGCGGGAGCTACCTCCTACGAGCAGTACTTC; CDR3 protein: CASSILAGATSYEQYF; V gene: TRBV13; clone size: .; D gene: TRBD2; J gene: TRBJ2-7
CDR3 DNA: TGTGCCAGCAGTCAAGGTCGGGTCGAGGAGACCCAGTACTTC; CDR3 protein: CASSQGRVEETQYF; V gene: TRBV27; clone size: .; D gene: .; J gene: TRBJ2-5
CDR3 DNA: TGTGCCAGCAGCTTAACTATTCATGAGCAGTTCTTC; CDR3 protein: CASSLTIHEQFF; V gene: TRBV7-9; clone size: .; D gene: .; J gene: TRBJ2-1
CDR3 DNA: TGTGCCAGCACTTTCGGGGCGAGCACAGATACGCAGTATTTT; CDR3 protein: CASTFGASTDTQYF; V gene: TRBV2; clone size: .; D gene: .; J gene: TRBJ2-3
CDR3 DNA: TGTGCCAGCACCGTAGCGGGAGAGGACCTCTACGAGCAGTACTTC; CDR3 protein: CASTVAGEDLYEQYF; V gene: TRBV6-4; clone size: .; D gene: TRBD2; J gene: TRBJ2-7
CDR3 DNA: TGTGCCACACGACTAGCCCTCTACACCGGGGAGCTGTTTTTT; CDR3 protein: CATRLALYTGELFF; V gene: TRBV27; clone size: .; D gene: TRBD2; J gene: TRBJ2-2
CDR3 DNA: TGTGCCAGCAGTGAAGTGGGGGGAGCGGGGCCCAATGAGCAGTTCTTC; CDR3 protein: CASSEVGGAGPNEQFF; V gene: TRBV2; clone size: .; D gene: TRBD2; J gene: TRBJ2-1